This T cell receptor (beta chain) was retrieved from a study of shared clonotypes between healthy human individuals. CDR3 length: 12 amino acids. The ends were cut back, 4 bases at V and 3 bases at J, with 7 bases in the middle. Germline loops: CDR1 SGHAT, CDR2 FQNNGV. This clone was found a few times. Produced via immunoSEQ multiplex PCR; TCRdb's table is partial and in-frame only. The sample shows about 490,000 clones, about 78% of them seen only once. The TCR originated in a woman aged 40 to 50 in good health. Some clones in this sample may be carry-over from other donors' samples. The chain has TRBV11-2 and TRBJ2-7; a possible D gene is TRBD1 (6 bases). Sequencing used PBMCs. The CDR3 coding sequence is TGTGCCAGCAGCTCACAGGGCTACGAGCAGTACTTC. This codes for CASSSQGYEQYF. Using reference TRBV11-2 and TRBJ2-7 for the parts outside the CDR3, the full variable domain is EAGVAQSPRYKIIEKRQSVAFWCNPISGHATLYWYQQILGQGPKLLIQFQNNGVVDDSQLPKDRFSAERLKGVDSTLKIQPAKLEDSAVYLCASSSQGYEQYFGPGTRLTVT.